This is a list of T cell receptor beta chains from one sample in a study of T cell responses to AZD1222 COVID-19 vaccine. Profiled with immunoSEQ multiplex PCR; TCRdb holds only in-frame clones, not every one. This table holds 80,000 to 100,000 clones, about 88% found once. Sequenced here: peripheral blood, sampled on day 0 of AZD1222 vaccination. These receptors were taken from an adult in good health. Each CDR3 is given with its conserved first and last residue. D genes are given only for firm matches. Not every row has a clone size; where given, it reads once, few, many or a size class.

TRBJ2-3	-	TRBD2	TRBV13	TGTGCCAGCAGCGTAGAATCGGGACTAGCGGGGGGCCCTACAGATACGCAGTATTTT	CASSVESGLAGGPTDTQYF
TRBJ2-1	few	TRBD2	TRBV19	TGTGCCAGTAGTATAACGGGGGGGCCTTTATCCAATGAGCAGTTCTTC	CASSITGGPLSNEQFF
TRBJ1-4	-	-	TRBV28	TGTGCCAGCAGTTCCTCTCTTGCAACTAATGAAAAACTGTTTTTT	CASSSSLATNEKLFF
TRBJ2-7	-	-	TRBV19	TGTGCCAGTAGTATGGGGGGAACCGGCTACGAGCAGTACTTC	CASSMGGTGYEQYF
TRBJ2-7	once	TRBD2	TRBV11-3	TGTGCCAGCAGCTTAGCGGCTAGCGGATACGAGCAGTACTTC	CASSLAASGYEQYF
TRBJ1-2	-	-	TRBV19	TGTGCCAGTAGTATTTGGGGCTACACCTTC	CASSIWGYTF
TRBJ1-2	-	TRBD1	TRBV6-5	TGTGCCAGCAGTTACCCGACAGGGGACTATGGCTACACCTTC	CASSYPTGDYGYTF
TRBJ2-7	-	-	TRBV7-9	TGTGCCAGCAGCTTATCCTCGTTAGAGCAGTACTTC	CASSLSSLEQYF
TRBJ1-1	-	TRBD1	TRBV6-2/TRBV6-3	TGTGCCAGCAGCGATTGGGACAGGGGCACTGAAGCTTTCTTT	CASSDWDRGTEAFF
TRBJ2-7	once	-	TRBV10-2	TGCGCCAGCAGTGACAGCTCCTACGAGCAGTACTTC	CASSDSSYEQYF
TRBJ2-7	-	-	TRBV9	TGTGCCAGCAGCGTAGAAGGGTCGTCCTACGAGCAGTACTTC	CASSVEGSSYEQYF
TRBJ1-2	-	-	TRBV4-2	TGTGCCAGCAGCCTGTCAGAAAGGTATGGCTACACCTTC	CASSLSERYGYTF
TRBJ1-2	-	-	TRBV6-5	TGTGCCAGCAGTTTGCCAGGGCTGGACTATGGCTACACCTTC	CASSLPGLDYGYTF
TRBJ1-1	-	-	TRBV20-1	TGCAGTGCTATGCCATTTTCTGAAGCTTTCTTT	CSAMPFSEAFF
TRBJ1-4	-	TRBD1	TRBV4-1	TGCGCCAGCAGCCAAACAGGGGCGGTTAATGAAAAACTGTTTTTT	CASSQTGAVNEKLFF
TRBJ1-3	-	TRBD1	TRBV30	TGTGCCTGGAGTCGGGACAGCGGAGGTGGAAACACCATATATTTT	CAWSRDSGGGNTIYF
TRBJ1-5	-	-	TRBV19	TGTGCCAGTACCAGGGGAAGCAATCAGCCCCAGCATTTT	CASTRGSNQPQHF
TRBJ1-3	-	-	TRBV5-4	TGTGCCAGCAGCTTCTGGTCTGGAAACACCATATATTTT	CASSFWSGNTIYF
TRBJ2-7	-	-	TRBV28	TGTGCCAGCAGTTCCCCGGGACCCCCCTACGAGCAGTACTTC	CASSSPGPPYEQYF
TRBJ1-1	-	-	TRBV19	TGTGCCAGTAGTCCGGAGAGGGCCGACACTGAAGCTTTCTTT	CASSPERADTEAFF
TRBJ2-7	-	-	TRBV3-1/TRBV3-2	TGTGCCAGCAGCCAAGGCGTAGGACCTTGGGACCAGTACTTC	CASSQGVGPWDQYF
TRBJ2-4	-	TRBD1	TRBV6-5	TGTGCCAGCAAGGACAGGGCAGTAGAAAACATTCAGTACTTC	CASKDRAVENIQYF
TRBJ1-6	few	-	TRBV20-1	TGCAGTGCTAGTTTACCAGGTGCCTTGTCACCCCTCCACTTT	CSASLPGALSPLHF
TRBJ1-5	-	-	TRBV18	TGTGCCAGCTCACCGGTCGGGCCGTCTGCCTTCCAGCCCCAGCATTTT	CASSPVGPSAFQPQHF
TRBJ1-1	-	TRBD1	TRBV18	TGTGCCAGCTCACCTTCCACAGGGGGAACAAGGCCTGAAGCTTTCTTT	CASSPSTGGTRPEAFF
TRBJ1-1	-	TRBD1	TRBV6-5	TGTGCCAGCAGTTCCCAGGGGGCAGGCACTGAAGCTTTCTTT	CASSSQGAGTEAFF
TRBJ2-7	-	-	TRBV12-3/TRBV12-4	TGTGCCAGCAGCCAACTAAACGAGCAGTACTTC	CASSQLNEQYF